A single sample gave rise to the 21 T cell receptor beta chains below, sequenced in a study of cytomegalovirus exposure and HLA in healthy donors. The PCR employed 60 Vbeta primers together with 13 Jbeta primers. The table came from immunoSEQ multiplex PCR; TCRdb's copy has only in-frame clones and leaves some out. The sample contains 60,000 to 75,000 clones, 85% to 90% of which appear only once. Sample: PBMCs. These receptors were obtained from a female donor in good health and CMV-seronegative.

Worth noting for this clone: A read error may account for a junction end that differs from germline. The rearrangement joins TRBV5-1 to TRBJ2-4; D is perhaps TRBD2 (6 bases). The CDR3 runs 15 residues. Germline V gene data show CDR1 as SGHRS and CDR2 as YFSETQ. The CDR3 DNA reads as TGCGCCAGCAGCCTCTCCACCGTGGGGGGAAACAGTCAGTACTTC. Translating it yields CASSLSTVGGNSQYF. The full variable domain, in which reference TRBV5-1 and TRBJ2-4 provide the parts outside the CDR3, is KAGVTQTPRYLIKTRGQQVTLSCSPISGHRSVSWYQQTPGQGLQFLFEYFSETQRNKGNFPGRFSGRQFSNSRSEMNVSTLELGDSALYLCASSLSTVGGNSQYFGAGTRLSVL.

This chain uses TRBV5-4 with TRBJ2-2, with 9 bases aligning to TRBD2. In germline, CDR1 is SGHNT, CDR2 YYREEE (reference sequence). V was clipped by 0 bases and J by 6 bases; unmatched bases: 9. CDR3 length: 17 amino acids. The CDR3 protein is CASSLGNPSGTAGELFF. DNA for the CDR3: TGTGCCAGCAGCTTGGGGAACCCTAGCGGGACCGCCGGGGAGCTGTTTTTT.

The CDR3 DNA is TGTGCCAGCAGTTTACCGGTCAACACTGAAGCTTTCTTT. This sequence encodes CASSLPVNTEAFF. The chain has TRBV28 and TRBJ1-1; unclear D gene. Deletions cut 2 bases from V and 2 bases from J, with 6 bases between. Germline lookup yields CDR1 MDHEN and CDR2 SYDVKM. The CDR3 is made up of 13 amino acids.

This clone was seen more than once but under ten times. The V and J genes are TRBV15 and TRBJ2-7, with D possibly TRBD2 on 6 matching bases. This CDR3 has 13 residues. V dropped 5 bases and J dropped 5 bases, with 13 bases sitting between them. Per the germline V gene, CDR1 is LNHNV and CDR2 is YYDKDF (reference sequence). The DNA of the CDR3 is TGTGCCACCAGCCGCGGTTCGGGGGACGAGCAGTACTTC. This encodes CATSRGSGDEQYF.

The J gene is TRBJ2-7, the V gene TRBV6-5; a possible D gene is TRBD1 (6 bases). V lost 3 bases to trimming and J lost 6 bases, with 12 bases between them. The CDR3 consists of 13 residues. From germline, CDR1 is MNHEY and CDR2 SVGAGI. DNA for the CDR3: TGTGCCAGCAGTTATTCTGAGGGGGTCGAGCAGTACTTC. Protein sequence: CASSYSEGVEQYF.

The CDR3 is CASSLSPRGELFF. CDR3 nucleotides: TGTGCCAGCAGTTTATCGCCACGGGGGGAGCTGTTTTTT. The gene calls are TRBV27 and TRBJ2-2; D is unclear. Trimming pared 0 bases from V and 8 bases from J, leaving 7 bases between. The germline gives CDR1 MNHEY, CDR2 SMNVEV (reference sequence). This CDR3 comprises 13 residues.

This rearrangement joins TRBV25-1 to TRBJ1-2; a possible D gene is TRBD1 (6 bases). V was pared by 7 bases and J by 2 bases, with 11 bases between. CDR1 is MGHDK, CDR2 SYGVNS, per germline. The length of the CDR3 is 13 residues. CDR3 nucleotides: TGTGCCAGCAACAGGGACGACAACTATGGCTACACCTTC. Its protein is CASNRDDNYGYTF.

The chain combines TRBV2 with TRBJ2-2; 8 nucleotides agree with TRBD2. This CDR3 comprises 17 residues. Germline assignment: CDR1 SNHLY and CDR2 FYNNEI. Unmatched junction bases numbered 10, after V lost 4 bases and J lost 3 bases. The CDR3 DNA follows: TGTGCCAGCAGTGGGAGAGGAGCGGGAGCCCACACCGGGGAGCTGTTTTTT. It is translated as CASSGRGAGAHTGELFF.

The chain combines TRBV4-1 with TRBJ2-4; possible D gene TRBD2, 6 bases. There are 14 residues in the CDR3. V was cut by 3 bases and J by 3 bases, with 9 bases left in between. Germline CDR1 and CDR2: MGHRA and YSYEKL. The CDR3 coding sequence is TGCGCCAGCAGCCACGGGGGAGACAAAAACATTCAGTACTTC. Its translation is CASSHGGDKNIQYF.

The V and J genes are TRBV14 and TRBJ1-1; D gene unclear. V was shortened by 1 base and J by 1 base, with 4 bases between the two germline ends. Germline lookup yields CDR1 SGHDN and CDR2 FVKESK. The CDR3 totals 13 residues. CDR3 sequence (DNA): TGTGCCAGCAGCCAAGGACAGAACACTGAAGCTTTCTTT. Translating gives CASSQGQNTEAFF.

The rearrangement uses TRBV15 and TRBJ2-3; 15 nucleotides match TRBD2. J lost 5 bases, V lost 0 bases, and 9 bases had no gene match. CDR1 and CDR2 (germline): LNHNV, YYDKDF (reference sequence). The CDR3 is 19 amino acids. The CDR3, as DNA: TGTGCCACCAGCAGAGATCACCCCGGGACTAGCGGGGGGTTAGATACGCAGTATTTT. Protein: CATSRDHPGTSGGLDTQYF.

The chain joins TRBV18 to TRBJ2-5; TRBD2 matches at 13 bases. This CDR3 is built from 22 residues. The germline V gene has CDR1 KGHSH and CDR2 LQKENI. The J segment lost 1 base and the V segment lost 2 bases, leaving 19 bases of the junction unmatched. CDR3 sequence: CASSPSGQSGLAGEGLQETQYF. CDR3 nucleotide sequence: TGTGCCAGCTCACCAAGTGGCCAGAGCGGACTAGCGGGAGAGGGGCTCCAAGAGACCCAGTACTTC.

The CDR3 DNA sequence: TGTGCCAGTAGTACAGGGGGGACAGGGGTCGAGCCCCAGCATTTT. It is translated as CASSTGGTGVEPQHF. The chain uses TRBV19 and TRBJ1-5; the match to TRBD1 covers 10 bases. V dropped 4 bases and J dropped 8; count of bases not matched to a gene: 8. The CDR3 consists of 15 residues. Germline values: CDR1 LNHDA, CDR2 SQIVND (reference sequence). Combining the CDR3 with reference TRBV19 and TRBJ1-5 gives the whole variable domain DGGITQSPKYLFRKEGQNVTLSCEQNLNHDAMYWYRQDPGQGLRLIYYSQIVNDFQKGDIAEGYSVSREKKESFPLTVTSAQKNPTAFYLCASSTGGTGVEPQHFGDGTRLSIL.

The chain couples TRBV19 to TRBJ1-1; TRBD1 aligns across 8 bases. The CDR3 is made up of 16 amino acids. Germline V gives CDR1 LNHDA, CDR2 SQIVND (reference sequence). The junction had 11 bases not matched to a gene; V was cut back by 5 bases and J by 3 bases. The CDR3 protein is CASSPRTGTKYTEAFF. CDR3 coding DNA: TGTGCCAGTAGTCCAAGGACAGGGACCAAGTACACTGAAGCTTTCTTT. The full variable domain, in which reference TRBV19 and TRBJ1-1 provide the parts outside the CDR3, is DGGITQSPKYLFRKEGQNVTLSCEQNLNHDAMYWYRQDPGQGLRLIYYSQIVNDFQKGDIAEGYSVSREKKESFPLTVTSAQKNPTAFYLCASSPRTGTKYTEAFFGQGTRLTVV.

The DNA for the CDR3 is TGCGCCAGCAGTCAATATACCCAGGGGGAATCTCCCTATAGCAATCAGCCCCAGCATTTT. It translates to CASSQYTQGESPYSNQPQHF. This chain uses TRBV23-1 with TRBJ1-5, with 7 bases aligning to TRBD1. TRBV23-1 is an ORF, and what it does is uncertain. This CDR3 is built from 20 residues. V shed 1 base and J 0 bases; nucleotides not matched to a gene: 15.

This rearrangement joins TRBV18 to TRBJ1-1; TRBD1 might be the D (6 bases). CDR1 and CDR2 (germline): KGHSH, LQKENI. This CDR3 spans 13 amino acids. V lost 2 bases and J 3 bases, leaving 7 bases between the germline ends. CDR3 sequence: CASSPNRDTEAFF. Here the CDR3 DNA reads TGTGCCAGCTCACCAAACAGGGACACTGAAGCTTTCTTT.

The chain uses TRBV5-4 and TRBJ2-1; 8 nucleotides match TRBD1. This CDR3 comprises 15 residues. CDR1 SGHNT and CDR2 YYREEE come from the germline V gene (reference sequence). Trimming took 4 bases from V and 0 from J; bases not matched to a gene: 3. CDR3 protein: CASSIGQGSYNEQFF. The CDR3 DNA sequence: TGTGCCAGCAGCATCGGACAGGGCTCCTACAATGAGCAGTTCTTC.

V usage is TRBV5-6 and J usage is TRBJ2-7; 7 nucleotides match TRBD1. The V and J ends lost 4 bases and 2 bases, in that order; junction bases with no gene match: 6. The CDR3 is made up of 14 amino acids. Germline values: CDR1 SGHDT, CDR2 YYEEEE. The CDR3 DNA is TGTGCCAGCAGCCCATTGACAGGGACCTACGAGCAGTACTTC. Its translation: CASSPLTGTYEQYF.

The chain is built from TRBV29-1 and TRBJ1-1; 10 bases align to TRBD1. CDR1 is SQVTM, CDR2 ANQGSEA, per germline. Trimming at V came to 6 bases and at J to 4 bases, leaving 5 bases not matched to a gene. The CDR3 spans 13 residues. Written as DNA, the CDR3 is TGCAGCGTCCTGGGACAGGGGACCACTGAAGCTTTCTTT. It encodes CSVLGQGTTEAFF. The entire variable domain, with the rest obtained from reference TRBV29-1 and TRBJ1-1, is as follows: SAVISQKPSRDICQRGTSLTIQCQVDSQVTMMFWYRQQPGQSLTLIATANQGSEATYESGFVIDKFPISRPNLTFSTLTVSNMSPEDSSIYLCSVLGQGTTEAFFGQGTRLTVV.

This chain joins TRBV6-6 and TRBJ2-7; TRBD2 matches at 11 bases. The CDR3 has 13 residues. Trimming took 8 bases from V and 5 from J; bases not matched to a gene: 5. CDR1 MNHNY and CDR2 SVGAGI come from the germline V gene (reference sequence). This CDR3 is CASSVAGGDEQYF. CDR3 sequence (DNA): TGTGCCAGCTCGGTAGCGGGGGGGGACGAGCAGTACTTC.

This chain uses TRBV7-2 with TRBJ1-3, with a weak D call TRBD1 (5 bases). The ends were cut back, 5 bases at V and 0 bases at J, with 11 bases in the middle. This CDR3 has 15 residues. Germline V gene data show CDR1 as SGHTA and CDR2 as FQGNSA. CDR3 sequence: CASSRGGSSGNTIYF. The CDR3 coding sequence is TGTGCCAGCAGCCGTGGGGGGAGCTCTGGAAACACCATATATTTT.